What follows are 26 T cell receptor beta chains derived from one specimen sequenced in a study of T cells after yellow fever vaccination. TCRdb reanalysed the 5' RACE reads using MiXCR and keeps one entry per CDR3 protein. The data hold some 120,000 distinct CDR3 sequences, with 15% observed a single time. This sample comprised CD8+ T cells sorted from PBMCs, obtained 5 days after the yellow fever booster vaccination. These receptors were collected from a man aged 18-30 years who received the YFV17D yellow fever vaccine.

The table lists this clonotype with a few counts. V and J are TRBV4-1 and TRBJ2-1; 10 bases align to TRBD2. This CDR3 spans 15 amino acids. Trimming removed 4 bases from V and 3 bases from J; junction bases left unmatched: 3. Germline CDR1 MGHRA, CDR2 YSYEKL. The CDR3 region is CASSLAGGLYNEQFF. CDR3 coding DNA: TGCGCCAGCAGCCTAGCGGGGGGCCTCTACAATGAGCAGTTCTTC.

The table lists this clonotype with many counts. The genes are TRBV4-3 and TRBJ2-7; D uncertain. CDR3 length: 16 residues. Trimming removed 6 bases at V and 0 bases at J, with 18 bases between. Germline CDR1 reads LGHNA; CDR2 reads YSLEER. This chain's CDR3 is CASSPRTGLISYEQYF. In nucleotides, the CDR3 is TGCGCCAGCAGTCCTCGGACGGGCCTTATCTCCTACGAGCAGTACTTC.

This sequence joins TRBV24-1 and TRBJ1-1; D may be TRBD1 (6 bases). The germline V and J ends were trimmed by 2 bases and 1 base, with 10 bases remaining between them. The V gene's germline CDR1 is KGHDR and CDR2 SFDVKD. The CDR3 consists of 15 residues. Here the CDR3 reads CATSDSRGANTEAFF. Written as DNA, the CDR3 is TGTGCCACCAGTGATTCTCGGGGGGCGAACACTGAAGCTTTCTTT.

V is TRBV12-5 and J is TRBJ1-2; 7 nucleotides match TRBD1. Germline trimming cut 2 bases from V and 4 bases from J; bases unmatched to any gene: 4. The V gene's germline CDR1 is LGHNT and CDR2 FRNRAP. The CDR3 has 14 residues. The CDR3 sequence: CASGLNTGAYGYTF. The CDR3 bases are TGTGCTAGTGGTTTGAACACAGGGGCCTATGGCTACACCTTC.

This chain links TRBV28 with TRBJ1-6, with TRBD1 matching 7 bases. J lost 5 bases, V lost 4 bases, and 2 bases had no gene match. Germline-derived CDR1 and CDR2 are MDHEN and SYDVKM. There are 14 residues in the CDR3. Here the CDR3 reads CASSSGQHNSPLHF. The CDR3 DNA reads as TGTGCCAGCAGTTCGGGACAGCATAATTCACCCCTCCACTTT.

The gene calls are TRBV6-5 and TRBJ2-1; no clear D. The V end lost 5 bases, the J end lost 7 bases, and 12 bases lay between the germline ends. Per germline, CDR1 MNHEY and CDR2 SVGAGI. There are 13 residues in the CDR3. The CDR3 sequence: CASSESVRNEQFF. CDR3 DNA sequence: TGTGCCAGCAGTGAAAGTGTTAGGAATGAGCAGTTCTTC.

With respect to this clonotype: One junction end disagrees with the germline gene, perhaps due to a read error. The chain couples TRBV9 to TRBJ2-1; 9 positions match TRBD2. The CDR3 totals 15 residues. Looked up from germline, CDR1 is SGDLS and CDR2 is YYNGEE. CDR3: CASSVGGGAYNEQFF. The CDR3 DNA is TGTGCCAGCAGCGTTGGCGGGGGGGCCTATAATGAGCAGTTCTTC.

This clonotype was seen more than once but under ten times. This chain joins TRBV6-5 and TRBJ1-5; TRBD1 might be the D (5 bases). Germline V gene sequence: CDR1 MNHEY, CDR2 SVGAGI. Between the trimmed V and J ends, which lost 0 bases and 5 bases, there was a span of 14 bases. The CDR3 has 16 residues. The CDR3 coding sequence is TGTGCCAGCAGTTACTCGTTAGTACGGGGGGATCAGCCCCAGCATTTT. Its translation is CASSYSLVRGDQPQHF.

The chain employs TRBV6-1 and TRBJ1-1, with a weak D call TRBD1 (5 bases). The ends were cut back, 6 bases at V and 0 bases at J, with 17 bases in the middle. In germline, CDR1 is MNHNS, CDR2 SASEGT. This CDR3 is 16 amino acids long. DNA for the CDR3: TGTGCCAGCAGCGTCAACAGGAGACCCATGAACACTGAAGCTTTCTTT. It is translated as CASSVNRRPMNTEAFF.

The chain carries TRBV21-1 and TRBJ2-3; TRBD1 was called by the table and not checked on the DNA. TRBV21-1 is termed a pseudogene. The CDR3 extends over 14 amino acids. CDR3 amino acids: CASSETPSLHTQYF. CDR3 DNA: TGTGCCAGCAGCGAGACCCCGTCCCTCCATACGCAGTATTTT.

In its sample, this clonotype was seen a few times. The V call is TRBV2, the J call TRBJ1-1; D not certain. The CDR3 length is 12 residues. The germline V gene encodes CDR1 SNHLY and CDR2 FYNNEI. V was pared by 5 bases and J by 1 base, with 5 bases between. The CDR3 is CASSLKNTEAFF. Written as DNA, the CDR3 is TGTGCCAGCAGTCTGAAGAACACTGAAGCTTTCTTT.

The chain employs TRBV29-1 and TRBJ2-7; no clear D gene. CDR1 SQVTM and CDR2 ANQGSEA come from the germline V gene. CDR3 size: 14 residues. Deletions cut 3 bases from V and 3 bases from J, with 15 bases between. The chain's CDR3 is CSVDGLDNHYEQYF. In DNA form, the CDR3 reads TGCAGCGTTGACGGGCTCGATAATCACTACGAGCAGTACTTC.

This clonotype was detected a few times. This rearrangement joins TRBV24-1 to TRBJ2-3, with TRBD1 matching 7 bases. With 7 bases clipped from V and 1 base from J, the junction kept 13 bases outside the gene matches. The germline gives CDR1 KGHDR, CDR2 SFDVKD. The CDR3 has 17 amino acids. The CDR3 is CATSAEGGWLGTDTQYF. The CDR3 nucleotides are TGTGCCACCAGCGCGGAAGGGGGCTGGCTGGGCACAGATACGCAGTATTTT.

This clonotype was counted only a few times. The J gene is TRBJ1-1, the V gene TRBV4-2, with 8 bases aligning to TRBD1. The CDR3 has 17 amino acids. V lost 0 bases to trimming and J lost 5 bases; unmatched junction nucleotides: 11. The germline V gene encodes CDR1 LGHNA and CDR2 YNFKEQ. The CDR3 nucleotides read TGTGCCAGCAGCCAAGATTATTTGGTCAGGGGGCGAACTGAAGCTTTCTTT. It translates to CASSQDYLVRGRTEAFF.

The J gene is TRBJ1-5, the V gene TRBV7-9; 7 nucleotides agree with TRBD1. The CDR3 length is 14 residues. CDR1 and CDR2 (germline): SEHNR, FQNEAQ (reference sequence). Unmatched junction bases numbered 2, after V lost 5 bases and J lost 1 base. This CDR3 reads CASSRQGSNQPQHF. DNA for the CDR3: TGTGCCAGCAGCCGACAGGGAAGCAATCAGCCCCAGCATTTT. Together with reference TRBV7-9 and TRBJ1-5, the CDR3 gives the full variable domain: DTGVSQNPRHKITKRGQNVTFRCDPISEHNRLYWYRQTLGQGPEFLTYFQNEAQLEKSRLLSDRFSAERPKGSFSTLEIQRTEQGDSAMYLCASSRQGSNQPQHFGDGTRLSIL.

J is TRBJ2-7 and V is TRBV27; 10 nucleotides agree with TRBD2. The CDR3 is made up of 16 amino acids. The V segment lost 3 bases and the J segment 5 bases; nucleotides outside the gene matches: 10. Germline-derived CDR1 and CDR2 are MNHEY and SMNVEV (reference sequence). CDR3 DNA sequence: TGTGCCAGCAGTTTTCCTCCGGGACTAGCGATCAACGAGCAGTACTTC. This gives the protein CASSFPPGLAINEQYF.

This clonotype was detected only a few times. The chain couples TRBV5-1 to TRBJ1-2; perhaps TRBD1 as D (6 bases). With 0 bases removed from V and 6 bases from J, the gap between germline ends came to 15 bases. The germline gives CDR1 SGHRS, CDR2 YFSETQ. The CDR3 spans 15 residues. The CDR3 region has the DNA TGCGCCAGCAGCTTGGCCCGGGGGGCCGGCGATGGCTACACCTTC. This translates into CASSLARGAGDGYTF.

This rearrangement joins TRBV6-2 or TRBV6-3 to TRBJ2-2; TRBD2 matches 14 bases. Germline lookup yields CDR1 MNHEY and CDR2 SVGEGT. V shed 5 bases and J 6 bases; nucleotides not matched to a gene: 2. There are 15 residues in the CDR3. CDR3 sequence reads: CASSGTSGRPGELFF. For the CDR3, the DNA is TGTGCCAGCAGTGGGACTAGCGGGAGACCCGGGGAGCTGTTTTTT.

This chain joins TRBV4-1 and TRBJ2-7; 7 nucleotides match TRBD1. The CDR3 loop spans 16 amino acids. Germline CDR1 reads MGHRA; CDR2 reads YSYEKL. V gave up 0 bases and J gave up 7 bases; unmatched junction bases: 12. The CDR3: CASSQDLGQTATEQYV. CDR3 sequence (DNA): TGCGCCAGCAGCCAAGATCTGGGACAGACAGCTACGGAGCAGTACGTC.

The CDR3 loop is CASSLGQHTGELFF. CDR3 in DNA: TGTGCCAGCAGTTTGGGACAGCACACCGGGGAGCTGTTTTTT. This chain links TRBV12-3 or TRBV12-4 with TRBJ2-2; 7 positions agree with TRBD1. Germline trimming cut 3 bases from V and 3 bases from J; bases unmatched to any gene: 1. This CDR3 is built from 14 residues.

This clonotype showed up just a few times. The chain couples TRBV18 to TRBJ2-5; D gene ambiguous. V was shortened by 3 bases and J by 5 bases, with 13 bases between the two germline ends. This CDR3 region has 14 residues. CDR1 and CDR2 (germline): KGHSH, LQKENI. CDR3 region: CASSPGYSGETQYF. Written as DNA, the CDR3 is TGTGCCAGCTCACCGGGATATTCTGGGGAGACCCAGTACTTC.

The gene calls are TRBV7-2 and TRBJ2-1; TRBD2 might be the D (6 bases). Per germline, CDR1 SGHTA and CDR2 FQGNSA. The CDR3 sequence is 14 residues long. Trimming removed 1 base at V and 3 bases at J, with 7 bases between. The CDR3 here is CASSLEGGYNEQFF. In DNA form, the CDR3 reads TGTGCCAGCAGCTTAGAGGGAGGCTACAATGAGCAGTTCTTC.

The J gene is TRBJ2-7, the V gene TRBV5-4, with D unclear. The germline CDR1 and CDR2 sequences are SGHNT and YYREEE (reference sequence). Trimming stripped 4 bases from V and 1 base from J, with 9 bases between. The CDR3 spans 13 residues. The CDR3 region is CASSRTESYEQYF. The CDR3 DNA reads as TGTGCCAGCAGCCGGACGGAGTCCTACGAGCAGTACTTC.

The chain employs TRBV7-9 and TRBJ1-4; D gene ambiguous. V was pared by 5 bases and J by 1 base, with 11 bases between. CDR3 length equals 15 residues. Germline lookup yields CDR1 SEHNR and CDR2 FQNEAQ (reference sequence). The CDR3 spells CASSPRRETNEKLFF. As DNA, the CDR3 is TGTGCCAGCAGCCCAAGACGGGAAACTAATGAAAAACTGTTTTTT.

Within the sample, this clonotype is medium-sized. The CDR3 protein is CASSLQRGGRDTQYF. The CDR3 coding sequence is TGTGCCAGCAGCTTACAGCGGGGGGGCCGAGATACGCAGTATTTT. This chain uses TRBV7-8 with TRBJ2-3; 10 bases map to TRBD2. CDR3 size: 15 residues. Trimming removed 2 bases from V and 5 bases from J; junction bases left unmatched: 4. Germline V lookup: CDR1 SGHVS, CDR2 FQNEAQ.

The V call is TRBV24-1, the J call TRBJ1-1, with D unclear. The V end was cut by 4 bases, the J end by 6 bases, with 11 bases between. This CDR3 has 13 residues. From germline, CDR1 is KGHDR and CDR2 SFDVKD. The CDR3 coding sequence is TGTGCCACCAGTGACCCACAAGAGGCTGAAGCTTTCTTT. This sequence encodes CATSDPQEAEAFF.